These T cell receptor beta chains were read from a single sample in a study of radiotherapy plus CTLA-4 blockade in lung cancer. Data came from immunoSEQ multiplex PCR; TCRdb stores just in-frame clones and leaves some out. The sample shows about 98,000 clones, about 81% of them seen only once. The sample here was peripheral blood, taken from a patient treated with radiotherapy plus ipilimumab. All receptors come from a human donor with non-small cell lung cancer who had a partial response to radiotherapy plus ipilimumab. Each CDR3 is given with its conserved first and last residue. The order of the fields is clone size, D gene, V gene, J gene, CDR3 protein, CDR3 DNA. D genes are given only for firm matches. Rows give clone size only sometimes, using once, few, many, or a class for an expanded clone.

>-|TRBD2|TRBV29-1|TRBJ2-3
CSVEREWADTQYF
TGCAGCGTTGAGCGGGAGTGGGCAGATACGCAGTATTTT
>-|TRBD1|TRBV28|TRBJ1-2
CASSWGAMQGEGYTF
TGTGCCAGCAGTTGGGGAGCCATGCAGGGGGAAGGCTACACCTTC
>once|-|TRBV6-1|TRBJ2-1
CASSEVGLPGNEQFF
TGTGCCAGCAGTGAAGTCGGTCTTCCGGGCAATGAGCAGTTCTTC
>-|-|TRBV21-1|TRBJ2-7
CASSTRGAGCYEQYF
TGTGCCAGCAGCACTCGGGGAGCGGGGTGCTACGAGCAGTACTTC
>-|-|TRBV6-7|TRBJ1-5
CASRPRGTSNQPQHF
TGTGCCAGCAGGCCAAGGGGGACTAGCAATCAGCCCCAGCATTTT
>-|-|TRBV15|TRBJ2-5
CATSKTGRGQETQYF
TGTGCCACCAGCAAAACCGGGAGAGGCCAAGAGACCCAGTACTTC
>-|-|TRBV6-5|TRBJ2-1
CASSYDGDNEQFF
TGTGCCAGCAGTTACGACGGAGACAATGAGCAGTTCTTC
>-|TRBD1|TRBV7-2|TRBJ2-1
CASSSSWTGGEQFF
TGTGCCAGCAGCTCTTCATGGACAGGGGGCGAGCAGTTCTTC
>-|TRBD2|TRBV7-6|TRBJ2-1
CASSFLAGNEQFF
TGTGCCAGCAGCTTCCTAGCGGGCAATGAGCAGTTCTTC
>-|-|TRBV18|TRBJ1-1
CASSLISSGGGDTEAFF
TGTGCCAGCTCACTTATCTCGTCCGGGGGTGGGGACACTGAAGCTTTCTTT
>-|TRBD1|TRBV7-9|TRBJ2-3
CASSSRPRTGNTDTQYF
TGTGCCAGCAGCTCTCGTCCCAGGACAGGTAACACAGATACGCAGTATTTT
>-|TRBD1|TRBV28|TRBJ2-3
CASSFAGTAFSSTDTQYF
TGTGCCAGCAGTTTCGCCGGGACAGCTTTTTCTAGCACAGATACGCAGTATTTT
>-|-|TRBV19|TRBJ2-3
CASSKARGDTQYF
TGTGCCAGTAGTAAGGCCCGCGGTGATACGCAGTATTTT
>-|TRBD2|TRBV5-8|TRBJ2-5
CASSGGTSGVLETQYF
TGTGCCAGCAGCGGCGGGACTAGCGGGGTTCTCGAGACCCAGTACTTC
>-|TRBD2|TRBV5-1|TRBJ2-1
CASSAPLAGGPSYNEQFF
TGCGCCAGCAGCGCCCCGTTAGCGGGAGGGCCTTCCTACAATGAGCAGTTCTTC
>-|-|TRBV7-6|TRBJ1-1
CASSLVPERTEAFF
TGTGCCAGCAGCTTAGTGCCGGAGAGGACTGAAGCTTTCTTT
>-|TRBD1|TRBV28|TRBJ2-7
CASSVLFGTGHHEQYF
TGTGCCAGCAGTGTACTCTTTGGGACAGGGCACCACGAGCAGTACTTC
>-|-|TRBV4-1|TRBJ2-7
CASSQGGGTYEQYF
TGCGCCAGCAGCCAAGGAGGCGGAACCTACGAGCAGTACTTC
>-|TRBD1|TRBV25-1|TRBJ2-7
CASRGDRGSYEQYF
TGTGCCAGCAGGGGGGACAGGGGTTCCTACGAGCAGTACTTC
>-|-|TRBV9|TRBJ2-5
CASSGVGSAATGETQYF
TGTGCCAGCAGCGGAGTAGGGTCAGCGGCAACGGGGGAGACCCAGTACTTC
>-|-|TRBV28|TRBJ1-3
CASSLNQGGAGNTIYF
TGTGCCAGCAGTTTAAACCAGGGAGGAGCTGGAAACACCATATATTTT
>once|TRBD1|TRBV27|TRBJ2-3
CASSGQGAFTQYF
TGTGCCAGCAGTGGACAGGGGGCGTTTACGCAGTATTTT
>-|TRBD2|TRBV5-1|TRBJ2-1
CASRGGSGPNNEQFF
TGCGCCAGCCGCGGGGGAAGCGGGCCCAACAATGAGCAGTTCTTC
>-|TRBD1|TRBV7-6|TRBJ1-1
CASSYGTGEGTEAFF
TGTGCCAGCAGCTACGGAACAGGGGAAGGGACTGAAGCTTTCTTT
>-|-|TRBV10-2|TRBJ2-2
CASSDRGRGELFF
TGCGCCAGCAGTGACAGGGGACGCGGGGAGCTGTTTTTT
>once|TRBD1|TRBV5-4|TRBJ1-2
CASSPGGDRVNYGYTF
TGTGCCAGCAGTCCCGGAGGGGACAGGGTAAACTATGGCTACACCTTC
>-|-|TRBV11-3|TRBJ1-2
CASSLDPRVNYGYTF
TGTGCCAGCAGCTTAGATCCGCGGGTGAACTATGGCTACACCTTC
>-|TRBD2|TRBV18|TRBJ2-1
CASSLERPGLAVKNEQFF
TGTGCCAGCTCACTTGAAAGACCGGGACTAGCGGTAAAAAATGAGCAGTTCTTC
>-|-|TRBV18|TRBJ1-1
CASSPQGIVTEAFF
TGTGCCAGCTCACCACAGGGGATCGTCACTGAAGCTTTCTTT
>-|-|TRBV18|TRBJ2-7
CASSLKTGTAYYEQYF
TGTGCCAGCTCACTAAAAACCGGGACTGCATACTACGAGCAGTACTTC
>-|-|TRBV7-6|TRBJ2-6
CASSPGQSGANVLTF
TGTGCCAGCAGCCCTGGACAATCTGGGGCCAACGTCCTGACTTTC
>-|-|TRBV19|TRBJ1-4
CASSARTATNEKLFF
TGTGCCAGTAGTGCCCGGACAGCCACTAATGAAAAACTGTTTTTT
>-|-|TRBV19|TRBJ1-2
CASRIREARGYTF
TGTGCCAGTAGAATAAGGGAGGCCCGAGGCTACACCTTC
>few|TRBD2|TRBV7-9|TRBJ2-7
CASSRGGAGTYEQYF
TGTGCCAGCAGTCGGGGGGGGGCGGGCACCTACGAGCAGTACTTC
>-|-|TRBV19|TRBJ1-4
CASSTTGSEKLFF
TGTGCCAGTAGTACTACCGGGAGTGAAAAACTGTTTTTT
>-|TRBD1|TRBV2|TRBJ2-2
CASSNSRDRIDTGELFF
TGTGCCAGCAGTAACTCCCGGGACAGGATAGACACCGGGGAGCTGTTTTTT
>-|-|TRBV5-1|TRBJ1-1
CASSLVGGGEEAFF
TGCGCCAGCAGCTTGGTTGGGGGCGGAGAGGAAGCTTTCTTT
>once|TRBD1|TRBV28|TRBJ2-5
CASSEQGGQETQYF
TGTGCCAGCAGTGAACAGGGGGGCCAAGAGACCCAGTACTTC
>once|-|TRBV7-3|TRBJ1-1
CASSFGQGTEAFF
TGTGCCAGCAGCTTCGGGCAGGGCACTGAAGCTTTCTTT
>-|-|TRBV28|TRBJ2-2
CASSLSENGDTGELFF
TGTGCCAGCAGTTTATCCGAAAACGGAGACACCGGGGAGCTGTTTTTT
>-|TRBD2|TRBV7-9|TRBJ2-7
CASSPGLAGGRPGEQYF
TGTGCCAGCAGCCCAGGACTAGCGGGAGGAAGGCCGGGTGAGCAGTACTTC
>-|TRBD1|TRBV5-6|TRBJ1-3
CARRRDSLFLSGNTIYF
TGTGCCAGACGACGGGACAGTCTTTTTCTCTCTGGAAACACCATATATTTT